Presented here are 11 T cell receptor beta chains from one specimen sequenced in a study of cytomegalovirus exposure and HLA in healthy donors. Primers for the PCR totalled 60 Vbeta and 13 Jbeta. TCRdb keeps only in-frame clones here, not all; method: immunoSEQ multiplex PCR. The sample lists more than 200,000 clones, 70% to 85% seen once, with around 0.2% in the top ten. Sequencing was carried out using PBMCs. The receptors here all came from a girl aged 2 to 9 in good health and CMV-seronegative.

This chain links TRBV6-1 with TRBJ2-3; TRBD2 aligns across 10 bases. The germline gives CDR1 MNHNS, CDR2 SASEGT. This CDR3 contains 14 residues. After removal of 5 bases from V and 1 base from J, the junction contained 0 bases not matched to a gene. The chain's CDR3 is CASSLAGGTDTQYF. Here the CDR3 DNA reads TGTGCCAGCAGTCTAGCGGGGGGCACAGATACGCAGTATTTT.

CDR3: CASSTSGMTGELFF. The DNA for the CDR3 is TGTGCCAGCAGTACTAGCGGGATGACCGGGGAGCTGTTTTTT. The rearrangement links TRBV11-3 to TRBJ2-2; 10 bases fit TRBD2. The V gene end was trimmed by 6 bases and the J gene end by 5 bases; junction bases not matched to a gene: 3. Germline V CDR1 and CDR2: SGHNT, YENEEA. This CDR3 is built from 14 residues. Combining the CDR3 with reference TRBV11-3 and TRBJ2-2 gives the whole variable domain EAGVVQSPRYKIIEKKQPVAFWCNPISGHNTLYWYLQNLGQGPELLIRYENEEAVDDSQLPKDRFSAERLKGVDSTLKIQPAELGDSAVYLCASSTSGMTGELFFGEGSRLTVL.

In this sample, this clone turned up once. The chain couples TRBV18 to TRBJ2-5; the D gene is possibly TRBD1 (5 bases). CDR3 length equals 17 residues. Germline assignment: CDR1 KGHSH and CDR2 LQKENI. V dropped 2 bases and J dropped 2 bases, with 18 bases sitting between them. CDR3 loop: CASSPSAAARVQETQYF. CDR3 nucleotide sequence: TGTGCCAGCTCACCATCGGCAGCAGCCAGGGTACAAGAGACCCAGTACTTC.

The CDR3 bases are TGCGCCAGCAGGGTGGGACTAGGAATAAATGAGCAGTTCTTC. It specifies CASRVGLGINEQFF. This rearrangement joins TRBV10-2 to TRBJ2-1, with 8 bases that match TRBD2. Losses at the gene ends were 6 bases for V and 7 bases for J; bases not matched to a gene: 8. Germline values: CDR1 WSHSY, CDR2 SAAADI. The CDR3 has 14 amino acids.

V usage is TRBV9 and J usage is TRBJ2-2; 10 positions agree with TRBD1. V lost 0 bases and J lost 6; bases outside the gene matches: 2. Germline values: CDR1 SGDLS, CDR2 YYNGEE. CDR3 length: 15 residues. The CDR3, as DNA: TGTGCCAGCAGCGTAGGACAGGGGGCCTCCGGGGAGCTGTTTTTT. Translated, it gives CASSVGQGASGELFF.

This clone is a singleton in its sample. The V gene is TRBV5-1, the J gene TRBJ1-1, with D possibly being TRBD1 (6 bases). This CDR3 spans 11 amino acids. Trimming removed 2 bases at V and 11 bases at J, with 10 bases between. Per the germline V gene, CDR1 is SGHRS and CDR2 is YFSETQ. CDR3 nucleotides: TGCGCCAGCAGCTTAGGACAGACTGCTTTCTTT. As protein: CASSLGQTAFF. Supplemented by reference TRBV5-1 and TRBJ1-1, the full variable domain reads KAGVTQTPRYLIKTRGQQVTLSCSPISGHRSVSWYQQTPGQGLQFLFEYFSETQRNKGNFPGRFSGRQFSNSRSEMNVSTLELGDSALYLCASSLGQTAFFGQGTRLTVV.

This chain connects TRBV10-1 to TRBJ1-1; D is perhaps TRBD1 (6 bases). Trimming left V 3 bases short and J 3 bases short, with 17 bases between. CDR3 length equals 16 residues. Germline V gene sequence: CDR1 WNHNN, CDR2 SYGVQD (reference sequence). The CDR3 coding sequence is TGCGCCAGCAGTGAATATACTGACAGGAGCGACACTGAAGCTTTCTTT. Translation: CASSEYTDRSDTEAFF.

The chain employs TRBV23-1 and TRBJ2-7, with D tentatively TRBD1 (5 bases). TRBV23-1 has ORF status, its function being uncertain. The CDR3 extends over 16 amino acids. With 3 bases removed from V and 0 bases from J, the gap between germline ends came to 15 bases. CDR3 loop: CASSHHGHWDSYEQYF. As DNA, the CDR3 is TGCGCCAGCAGTCATCACGGACACTGGGACTCCTACGAGCAGTACTTC.

The rearrangement uses TRBV4-2 and TRBJ2-3, with 10 bases aligning to TRBD2. Germline V gives CDR1 LGHNA, CDR2 YNFKEQ. The CDR3 totals 18 residues. With 0 bases clipped from V and 5 bases from J, the junction kept 11 bases outside the gene matches. The CDR3 loop reads CASSQDGNLAGVGDTQYF. The DNA of the CDR3 is TGTGCCAGCAGCCAAGATGGAAACCTAGCGGGAGTGGGAGATACGCAGTATTTT.

This clone was detected only a few times. The V and J genes are TRBV19 and TRBJ2-7, with TRBD1 matching 10 bases. Germline values: CDR1 LNHDA, CDR2 SQIVND (reference sequence). Unmatched junction bases numbered 12, after V lost 3 bases and J lost 4 bases. The CDR3 is 17 residues long. CDR3 sequence reads: CASSIGGIRTGGYEQYF. CDR3 DNA sequence: TGTGCCAGTAGTATCGGTGGGATCCGGACAGGGGGTTACGAGCAGTACTTC.

V is TRBV19 and J is TRBJ2-1; tentatively, D is TRBD1 (5 bases). Trimming removed 6 bases at V and 5 bases at J, with 11 bases between. From germline, CDR1 is LNHDA and CDR2 SQIVND (reference sequence). The length of the CDR3 is 13 residues. The CDR3 loop is CASSRDRNNEQFF. The CDR3 DNA reads as TGTGCCAGTAGCAGAGACAGAAACAATGAGCAGTTCTTC.